What follows are 13 T cell receptor beta chains derived from one specimen sequenced in a study of blood T cell repertoires in COVID-19. The data were produced by immunoSEQ multiplex PCR, yet TCRdb's version contains in-frame clones alone and is incomplete. Here the sample spans 200,000 to 250,000 clones, more than 75% being singletons. The sample consisted of peripheral blood. Receptors were obtained from a man at least 80 years old with acute or convalescent COVID-19.

The chain combines TRBV15 with TRBJ2-3; D may be TRBD1 (5 bases). The CDR3 consists of 14 residues. Trimming cost V 3 bases and J 5 bases, with 12 bases left between them. Germline lookup yields CDR1 LNHNV and CDR2 YYDKDF (reference sequence). The CDR3 DNA sequence: TGTGCCACCAGCAGGCGTGGGGCCGTAGATACGCAGTATTTT. It specifies CATSRRGAVDTQYF.

This clone was seen a few times. The chain has TRBV7-9 and TRBJ1-2; no firm D call. CDR1 SEHNR and CDR2 FQNEAQ come from the germline V gene (reference sequence). Trimming cost V 1 base and J 6 bases, with 9 bases left between them. The length of the CDR3 is 13 residues. The CDR3 DNA reads TGTGCCAGCAGCTTAGGCGAGCGACATGGCTACACCTTC. Protein: CASSLGERHGYTF.

This chain uses TRBV19 with TRBJ1-2; tentatively, D is TRBD1 (6 bases). This CDR3 region has 15 residues. The germline V gene encodes CDR1 LNHDA and CDR2 SQIVND (reference sequence). Trimming removed 7 bases at V and 4 bases at J, with 19 bases between. The CDR3 DNA is TGTGCCAGTACCCTACAGCAGGGGCGAGGCTATGGCTACACCTTC. This encodes CASTLQQGRGYGYTF.

The gene calls are TRBV5-1 and TRBJ1-1, with a tentative D call TRBD1 (5 bases). The CDR3 consists of 13 residues. Germline V gives CDR1 SGHRS, CDR2 YFSETQ. V lost 1 base, J lost 4 bases, and 8 bases lay in between. The CDR3 sequence is CASSLKRGTEAFF. The CDR3 coding sequence is TGCGCCAGCAGCTTGAAAAGGGGCACTGAAGCTTTCTTT.

The V call is TRBV5-1, the J call TRBJ2-1, with 7 bases aligning to TRBD2. This CDR3 spans 15 amino acids. Trimming removed 2 bases from V and 6 bases from J; junction bases left unmatched: 8. From germline, CDR1 is SGHRS and CDR2 YFSETQ. The CDR3 bases are TGCGCCAGCAGCTTCGGGACTACGCTCGGCAATGAGCAGTTCTTC. As protein: CASSFGTTLGNEQFF.

The rearrangement links TRBV4-2 to TRBJ1-5, with D perhaps TRBD1 (5 bases). The CDR3 loop spans 17 amino acids. V lost 1 base and J lost 6, with 19 bases in between. Germline V lookup: CDR1 LGHNA, CDR2 YNFKEQ. CDR3 region: CASSQVGRARVGQPQHF. The CDR3 DNA reads TGTGCCAGCAGCCAAGTCGGTCGGGCCAGGGTCGGTCAGCCCCAGCATTTT.

This clone turned up a few times. CDR3 nucleotides: TGTGCCAGCAGTTTTCCTCAGGGGCCGCGGAATCAGCCCCAGCATTTT. Translation: CASSFPQGPRNQPQHF. The rearrangement joins TRBV28 to TRBJ1-5, with TRBD1 as a possible D gene (6 bases). This CDR3 contains 16 residues. The germline V and J ends were trimmed by 3 bases and 4 bases, with 16 bases remaining between them. CDR1 MDHEN and CDR2 SYDVKM come from the germline V gene.

This chain connects TRBV28 to TRBJ1-5, with 7 nucleotides matching TRBD1. CDR1 MDHEN and CDR2 SYDVKM come from the germline V gene. With V trimmed by 5 bases and J by 1 base, 2 bases remained unmatched. The CDR3 is 14 amino acids. The CDR3 DNA sequence: TGTGCCAGCAGTAAGGGGGCCAGCAATCAGCCCCAGCATTTT. Residues: CASSKGASNQPQHF.

CDR3 sequence (DNA): TGTGCCAGCAGTGTTGAAGCGGGAGGGACTGAAGCTTTCTTT. Translation: CASSVEAGGTEAFF. This chain links TRBV6-4 with TRBJ1-1; D is ambiguous. V gave up 4 bases and J gave up 5 bases, with 14 bases separating them. Germline V gene data show CDR1 as MRHNA and CDR2 as SNTAGT. The CDR3 runs to 14 residues.

This clone was picked up one time. The J gene is TRBJ1-2, the V gene TRBV10-2, with D uncertain. Trimming took off 2 bases at V and 4 bases at J, with 14 bases between the two ends. Germline CDR1 reads WSHSY; CDR2 reads SAAADI. The CDR3 is made up of 15 amino acids. This chain's CDR3 is CASSEGSTIGYGYTF. In DNA form, the CDR3 reads TGCGCCAGCAGTGAGGGGAGTACAATTGGCTATGGCTACACCTTC.

Of note for this clone: At one boundary the junction diverges from the germline segment, which might be a read error. This chain connects TRBV6-5 to TRBJ2-5, with 9 nucleotides matching TRBD1. This CDR3 is built from 15 residues. CDR1 and CDR2 from the germline V gene are MNHEY and SVGAGI. The CDR3 loop reads CASSDSRGTGETQYF. The CDR3 region has the DNA TGTGCCAGCAGTGACTCCCGGGGGACAGGGGAGACCCAGTACTTC.

This clone was detected only once. The genes are TRBV4-3 and TRBJ2-3, with TRBD1 as a possible D gene (6 bases). V lost 2 bases and J lost 4, with 10 bases in between. The germline V gene has CDR1 LGHNA and CDR2 YSLEER. CDR3 length: 14 residues. CDR3 amino acids: CASSQQGSADTQYF. In DNA, the CDR3 is TGCGCCAGCAGCCAACAGGGGTCGGCAGATACGCAGTATTTT.

The rearrangement links TRBV24-1 to TRBJ2-1, with a weak D call TRBD2 (5 bases). The length of the CDR3 is 13 residues. Germline V gene sequence: CDR1 KGHDR, CDR2 SFDVKD. Trimming took 3 bases from V and 6 from J, leaving 8 bases between them. For the CDR3, the DNA is TGTGCCACCAGTGATGATGGACTCAATGAGCAGTTCTTC. Translation: CATSDDGLNEQFF.